This TCR beta chain was found in a study of blood T cell repertoires in COVID-19. Background on the study: The United States, Italy and Spain provided the acute and convalescent COVID-19 samples. In each case, the material was cDNA or gDNA derived from T cells, B-cell-depleted T cells, or PBMCs.

How the authors handled the data: Estimated nucleated cell counts came from reference gene primer amplification. Method: immunoSEQ multiplex PCR; TCRdb's copy keeps in-frame clones and lacks some. V, J and clone size are those of that table, while D and trimming were read from the DNA. The sample carries tens of thousands of clones, around 90% recorded once. In germline, CDR1 is SGHVS, CDR2 FQNEAQ. With 5 bases clipped from V and 6 bases from J, the junction kept 8 bases outside the gene matches. There are 16 residues in the CDR3. The sample consisted of peripheral blood. The origin of this receptor is a man in his fifties with active COVID-19. The V gene is TRBV7-8, the J gene TRBJ2-3; 13 nucleotides match TRBD2. The CDR3 region is CASSLGLAGVGDTQYF. DNA of the CDR3: TGTGCCAGCAGCCTAGGACTAGCGGGAGTAGGGGATACGCAGTATTTT.